What follows describes a single T cell receptor beta chain. The sample is drawn from a study of blood T cell repertoires in COVID-19. This CDR3 contains 17 residues. Trimming cost V 2 bases and J 3 bases; bases outside gene matches: 6. Germline V gene data show CDR1 as MRHNA and CDR2 as SNTAGT. The data were produced by immunoSEQ multiplex PCR, yet TCRdb's version contains in-frame clones alone and is incomplete. The sample contains roughly 320,000 clones, over 75% of which appear only once. What the recovered Cohort 3 donors had was two negative PCRs, clearance, or symptom resolution. The chain is built from TRBV6-4 and TRBJ2-1; 11 nucleotides line up with TRBD2. The TCR sequence derives from a young man who had recovered from COVID-19. Sample: PBMCs or T cells enriched from blood (not recorded which). The CDR3 DNA follows: TGTGCCAGCAGTGACCACTACCTAGCGGGGGGCTACAATGAGCAGTTCTTC. Residues: CASSDHYLAGGYNEQFF.